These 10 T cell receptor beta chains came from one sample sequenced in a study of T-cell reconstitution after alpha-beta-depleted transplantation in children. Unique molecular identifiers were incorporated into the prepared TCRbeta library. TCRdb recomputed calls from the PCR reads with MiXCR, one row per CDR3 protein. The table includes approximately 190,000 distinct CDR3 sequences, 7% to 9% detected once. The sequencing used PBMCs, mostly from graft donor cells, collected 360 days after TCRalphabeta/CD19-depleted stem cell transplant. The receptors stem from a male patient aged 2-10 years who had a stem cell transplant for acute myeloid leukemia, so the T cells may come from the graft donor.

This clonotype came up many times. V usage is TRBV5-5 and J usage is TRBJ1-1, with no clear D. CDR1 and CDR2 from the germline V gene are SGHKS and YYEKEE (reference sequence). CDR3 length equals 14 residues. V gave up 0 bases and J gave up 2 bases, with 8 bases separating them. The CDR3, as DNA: TGTGCCAGCAGCTTGGAGGCCAGAAACACTGAAGCTTTCTTT. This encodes CASSLEARNTEAFF.

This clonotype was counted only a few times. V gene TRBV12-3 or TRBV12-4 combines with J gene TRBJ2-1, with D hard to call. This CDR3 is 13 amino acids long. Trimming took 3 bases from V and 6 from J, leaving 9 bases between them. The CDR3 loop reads CASSFGRINEQFF. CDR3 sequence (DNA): TGTGCCAGCAGTTTTGGGCGGATCAATGAGCAGTTCTTC.

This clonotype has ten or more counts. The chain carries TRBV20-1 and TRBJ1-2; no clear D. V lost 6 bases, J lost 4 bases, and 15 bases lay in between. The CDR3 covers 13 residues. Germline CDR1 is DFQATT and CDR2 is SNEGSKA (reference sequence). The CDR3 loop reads CSAITRVGYGYTF. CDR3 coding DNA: TGCAGTGCAATAACAAGGGTTGGCTATGGCTACACCTTC.

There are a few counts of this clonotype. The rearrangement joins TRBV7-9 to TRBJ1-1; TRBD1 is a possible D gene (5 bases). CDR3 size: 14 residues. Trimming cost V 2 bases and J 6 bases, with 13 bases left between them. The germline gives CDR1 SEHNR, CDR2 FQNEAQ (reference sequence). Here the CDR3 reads CASSLRQLRPEAFF. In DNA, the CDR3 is TGTGCCAGCAGCTTAAGACAGCTTCGCCCTGAAGCTTTCTTT.

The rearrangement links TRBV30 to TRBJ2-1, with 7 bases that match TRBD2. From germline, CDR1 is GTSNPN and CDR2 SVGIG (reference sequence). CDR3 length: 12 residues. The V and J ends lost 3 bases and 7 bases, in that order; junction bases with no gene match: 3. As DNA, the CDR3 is TGTGCCTGGAGCCCACTAGCGAATGAGCAGTTCTTC. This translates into CAWSPLANEQFF. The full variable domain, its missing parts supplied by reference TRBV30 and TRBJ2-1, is SQTIHQWPATLVQPVGSPLSLECTVEGTSNPNLYWYRQAAGRGLQLLFYSVGIGQISSEVPQNLSASRPQDRQFILSSKKLLLSDSGFYLCAWSPLANEQFFGPGTRLTVL.

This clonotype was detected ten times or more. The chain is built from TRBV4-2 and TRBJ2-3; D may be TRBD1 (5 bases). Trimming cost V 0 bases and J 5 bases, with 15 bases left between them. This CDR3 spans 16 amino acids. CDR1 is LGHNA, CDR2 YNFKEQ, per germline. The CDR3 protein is CASSQEAGFRGDTQYF. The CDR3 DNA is TGTGCCAGCAGCCAAGAGGCTGGCTTTAGGGGAGATACGCAGTATTTT.

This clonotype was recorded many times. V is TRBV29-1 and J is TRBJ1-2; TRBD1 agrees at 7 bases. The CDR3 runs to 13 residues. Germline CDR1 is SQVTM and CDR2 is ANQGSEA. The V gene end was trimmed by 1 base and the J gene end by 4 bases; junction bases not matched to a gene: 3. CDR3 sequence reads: CSVEGGQAYGYTF. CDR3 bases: TGCAGCGTTGAAGGAGGACAGGCCTATGGCTACACCTTC.

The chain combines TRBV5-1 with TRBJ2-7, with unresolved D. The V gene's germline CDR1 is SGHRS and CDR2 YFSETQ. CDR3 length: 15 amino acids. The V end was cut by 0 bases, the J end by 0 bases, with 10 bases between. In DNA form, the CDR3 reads TGCGCCAGCAGCTTGGGACACCACCGCTCCTACGAGCAGTACTTC. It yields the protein CASSLGHHRSYEQYF.

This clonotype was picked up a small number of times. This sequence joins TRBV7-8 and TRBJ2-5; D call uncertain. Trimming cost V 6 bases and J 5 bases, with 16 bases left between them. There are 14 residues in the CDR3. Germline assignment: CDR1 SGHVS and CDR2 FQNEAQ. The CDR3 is CASSPSFGLETQYF. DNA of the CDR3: TGTGCCAGCAGTCCTTCGTTCGGGTTGGAGACCCAGTACTTC.

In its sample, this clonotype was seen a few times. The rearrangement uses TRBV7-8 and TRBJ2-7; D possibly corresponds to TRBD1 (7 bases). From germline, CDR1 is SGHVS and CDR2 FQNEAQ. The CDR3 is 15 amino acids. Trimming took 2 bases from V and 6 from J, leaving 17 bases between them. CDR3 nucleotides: TGTGCCAGCAGCTTAATCGGAGGGGGCGCGGGCGAGCAGTACTTC. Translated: CASSLIGGGAGEQYF.